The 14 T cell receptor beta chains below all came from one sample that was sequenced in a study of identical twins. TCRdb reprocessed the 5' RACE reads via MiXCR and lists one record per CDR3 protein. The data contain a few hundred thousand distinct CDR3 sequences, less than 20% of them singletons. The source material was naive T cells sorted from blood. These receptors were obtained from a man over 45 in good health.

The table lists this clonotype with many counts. CDR3 loop: CSVEEKGQGSYEQYF. As DNA, the CDR3 is TGCAGCGTTGAAGAGAAGGGACAGGGTTCCTACGAGCAGTACTTC. This chain links TRBV29-1 with TRBJ2-7; TRBD1 agrees at 9 bases. This CDR3 is 15 amino acids long. Trimming at V came to 0 bases and at J to 1 base, leaving 4 bases not matched to a gene. The germline CDR1 and CDR2 sequences are SQVTM and ANQGSEA.

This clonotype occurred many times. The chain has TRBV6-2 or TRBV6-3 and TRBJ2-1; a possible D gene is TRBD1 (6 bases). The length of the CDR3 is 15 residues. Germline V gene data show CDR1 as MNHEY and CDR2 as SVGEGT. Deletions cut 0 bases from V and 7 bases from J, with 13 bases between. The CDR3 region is CASSYSVRGLNEQFF. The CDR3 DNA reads TGTGCCAGCAGTTACTCAGTCAGGGGTTTGAATGAGCAGTTCTTC.

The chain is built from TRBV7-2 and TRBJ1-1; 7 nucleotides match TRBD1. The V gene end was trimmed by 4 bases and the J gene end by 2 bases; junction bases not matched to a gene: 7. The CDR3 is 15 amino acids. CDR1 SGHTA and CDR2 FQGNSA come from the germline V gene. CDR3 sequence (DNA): TGTGCCAGCAGCTCCTCGGGGACAGCAAACACTGAAGCTTTCTTT. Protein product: CASSSSGTANTEAFF.

The CDR3 loop reads CSALNGQGDGTDTQYF. CDR3 nucleotides: TGCAGTGCGCTAAACGGGCAGGGGGACGGCACAGATACGCAGTATTTT. The chain uses TRBV20-1 and TRBJ2-3; 7 positions agree with TRBD1. The germline gives CDR1 DFQATT, CDR2 SNEGSKA (reference sequence). The CDR3 spans 16 residues. Trimming cost V 6 bases and J 1 base; bases outside gene matches: 13.

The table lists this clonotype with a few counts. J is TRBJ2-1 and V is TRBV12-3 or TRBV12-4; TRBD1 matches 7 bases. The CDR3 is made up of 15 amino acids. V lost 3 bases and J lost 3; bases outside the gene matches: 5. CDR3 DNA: TGTGCCAGCAGTTTCCGGGCAGGGGGCTACAATGAGCAGTTCTTC. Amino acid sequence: CASSFRAGGYNEQFF.

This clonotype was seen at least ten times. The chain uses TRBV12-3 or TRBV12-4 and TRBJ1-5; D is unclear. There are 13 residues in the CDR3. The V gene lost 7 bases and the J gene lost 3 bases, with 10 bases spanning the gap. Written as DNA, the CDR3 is TGTGCCAGCACCCTTGGCGCCAATCAGCCCCAGCATTTT. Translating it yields CASTLGANQPQHF.

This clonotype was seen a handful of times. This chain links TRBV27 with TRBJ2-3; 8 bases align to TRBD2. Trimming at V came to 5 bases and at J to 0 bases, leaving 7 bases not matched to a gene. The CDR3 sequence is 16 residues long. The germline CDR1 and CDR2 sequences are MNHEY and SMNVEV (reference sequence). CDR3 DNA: TGTGCCAGCAGTCCCCTTGTAGCGGGGAGCACAGATACGCAGTATTTT. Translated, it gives CASSPLVAGSTDTQYF.

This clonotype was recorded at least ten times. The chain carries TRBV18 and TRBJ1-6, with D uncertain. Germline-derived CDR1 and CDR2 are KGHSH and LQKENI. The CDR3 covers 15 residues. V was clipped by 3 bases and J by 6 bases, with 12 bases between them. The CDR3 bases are TGTGCCAGCTCACCCAACGGGGTGGTTAATTCACCCCTCCACTTT. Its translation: CASSPNGVVNSPLHF. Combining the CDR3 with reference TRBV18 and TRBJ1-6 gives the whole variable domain NAGVMQNPRHLVRRRGQEARLRCSPMKGHSHVYWYRQLPEEGLKFMVYLQKENIIDESGMPKERFSAEFPKEGPSILRIQQVVRGDSAAYFCASSPNGVVNSPLHFGNGTRLTVT.

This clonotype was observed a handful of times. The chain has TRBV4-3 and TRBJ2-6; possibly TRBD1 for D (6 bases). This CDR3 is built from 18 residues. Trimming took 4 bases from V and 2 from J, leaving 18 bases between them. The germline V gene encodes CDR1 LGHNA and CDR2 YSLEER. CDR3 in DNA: TGCGCCAGCAGCCGCGATTTAGGGGGTGGAGCTGGGGCCAACGTCCTGACTTTC. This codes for CASSRDLGGGAGANVLTF.

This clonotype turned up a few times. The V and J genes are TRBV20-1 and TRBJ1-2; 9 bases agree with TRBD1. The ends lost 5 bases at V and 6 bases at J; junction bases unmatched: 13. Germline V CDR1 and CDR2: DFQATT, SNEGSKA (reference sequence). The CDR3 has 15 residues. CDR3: CSALLLQGARNGYTF. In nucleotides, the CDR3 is TGCAGTGCTTTACTCTTACAGGGGGCGCGAAATGGCTACACCTTC.

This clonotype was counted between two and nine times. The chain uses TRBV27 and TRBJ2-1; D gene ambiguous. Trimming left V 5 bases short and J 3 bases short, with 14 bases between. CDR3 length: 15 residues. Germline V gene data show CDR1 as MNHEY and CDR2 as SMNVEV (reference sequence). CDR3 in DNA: TGTGCCAGCAGTCCCCCGGAGAGGATCTACAATGAGCAGTTCTTC. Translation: CASSPPERIYNEQFF.

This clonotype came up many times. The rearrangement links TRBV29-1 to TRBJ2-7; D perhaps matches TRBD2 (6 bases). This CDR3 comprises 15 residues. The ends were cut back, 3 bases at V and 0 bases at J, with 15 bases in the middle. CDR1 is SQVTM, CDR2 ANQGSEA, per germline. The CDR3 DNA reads TGCAGCGTTGAGGGACTTCCCGGGAGCTCCTACGAGCAGTACTTC. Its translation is CSVEGLPGSSYEQYF.

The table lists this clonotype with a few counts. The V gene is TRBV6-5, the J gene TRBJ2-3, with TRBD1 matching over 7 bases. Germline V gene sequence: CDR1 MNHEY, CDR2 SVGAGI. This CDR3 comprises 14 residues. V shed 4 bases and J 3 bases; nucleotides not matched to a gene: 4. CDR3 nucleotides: TGTGCCAGCAGTTCGACAGGGCAAACAGATACGCAGTATTTT. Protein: CASSSTGQTDTQYF.

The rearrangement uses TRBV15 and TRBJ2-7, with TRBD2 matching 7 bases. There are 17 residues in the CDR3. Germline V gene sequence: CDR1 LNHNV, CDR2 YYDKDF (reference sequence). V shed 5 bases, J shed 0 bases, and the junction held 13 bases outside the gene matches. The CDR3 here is CATSGYLAGHSSYEQYF. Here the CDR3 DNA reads TGTGCCACCAGCGGATATTTAGCGGGCCACAGCTCCTACGAGCAGTACTTC.